Presented here are 23 T cell receptor beta chains from one specimen sequenced in a study of blood T cell repertoires in COVID-19. Assay used: immunoSEQ multiplex PCR; TCRdb lists only in-frame clones, some missing. The sample yields about 210,000 clones, around nine tenths seen once. The sequenced sample was peripheral blood. These receptors were collected from a man in his forties or fifties with acute or convalescent COVID-19.

The rearrangement joins TRBV5-1 to TRBJ1-1; tentative D call: TRBD1 (6 bases). Trimming pared 3 bases from V and 7 bases from J, leaving 13 bases between. The germline CDR1 and CDR2 sequences are SGHRS and YFSETQ. CDR3 length: 13 residues. CDR3 sequence reads: CASSSLLDSEAFF. In DNA form, the CDR3 reads TGCGCCAGCAGCTCCCTACTGGACAGTGAAGCTTTCTTT.

V and J are TRBV7-2 and TRBJ1-5; 7 bases line up with TRBD1. Germline V CDR1 and CDR2: SGHTA, FQGNSA. The CDR3 is 15 residues long. V lost 2 bases, J lost 4 bases, and 5 bases stayed unmatched. Here the CDR3 DNA reads TGTGCCAGCAGCTTACAGAAGGGGGCGAATCAGCCCCAGCATTTT. Its translation is CASSLQKGANQPQHF.

The chain recombines TRBV2 with TRBJ1-5; no clear D. V dropped 5 bases and J dropped 2 bases, with 13 bases sitting between them. Germline-derived CDR1 and CDR2 are SNHLY and FYNNEI. The CDR3 sequence is 15 residues long. This CDR3 reads CASSKLMRGNQPQHF. CDR3 bases: TGTGCCAGCAGTAAATTGATGAGGGGCAATCAGCCCCAGCATTTT.

The rearrangement links TRBV27 to TRBJ2-1; D may be TRBD2 (6 bases). Germline-derived CDR1 and CDR2 are MNHEY and SMNVEV (reference sequence). With 4 bases removed from V and 4 bases from J, the gap between germline ends came to 11 bases. The CDR3 contains 14 residues. This chain's CDR3 is CASSSGVTYNEQFF. The CDR3 DNA follows: TGTGCCAGCAGTTCGGGGGTGACGTACAATGAGCAGTTCTTC.

This clone was detected only a few times. The rearrangement links TRBV3-1 (or the pseudogene TRBV3-2) to TRBJ2-1; 8 bases match TRBD2. The CDR3 covers 17 residues. J was trimmed by 5 bases and V by 5 bases; bases with no gene match: 14. Germline lookup yields CDR1 LGHDT and CDR2 YNNKEL (reference sequence). The DNA of the CDR3 is TGTGCCAGCAGCGCCCGTACCCGGGGGGGTCTGGACAATGAGCAGTTCTTC. The encoded protein is CASSARTRGGLDNEQFF.

The V gene is TRBV2, the J gene TRBJ2-5; 10 bases fit TRBD1. CDR1 and CDR2 (germline): SNHLY, FYNNEI. The CDR3 consists of 16 residues. The ends lost 0 bases at V and 4 bases at J; junction bases unmatched: 5. The DNA for the CDR3 is TGTGCCAGCAGTGAAGCGTGGACAGGGGGTCCAGAGACCCAGTACTTC. Protein: CASSEAWTGGPETQYF.

The V gene is TRBV12-3 or TRBV12-4, the J gene TRBJ2-7, with 9 bases aligning to TRBD2. Trimming at V came to 6 bases and at J to 2 bases, leaving 2 bases not matched to a gene. The CDR3 spans 13 residues. Here the CDR3 reads CASRGGGAYEQYF. The CDR3 DNA sequence: TGTGCCAGCAGGGGCGGGGGGGCCTACGAGCAGTACTTC.

V and J are TRBV6-5 and TRBJ2-1, with D unclear. Trimming left V 7 bases short and J 10 bases short, with 11 bases between. The germline V gene has CDR1 MNHEY and CDR2 SVGAGI. The CDR3 runs 11 residues. CDR3 in DNA: TGTGCCAGCATTCAGTTGAGGGAGCAGTTCTTC. It is translated as CASIQLREQFF.

The chain's CDR3 is CASIIGGTNSNQPQHF. The CDR3 DNA is TGTGCCAGCATCATAGGTGGGACTAATAGCAATCAGCCCCAGCATTTT. This chain uses TRBV28 with TRBJ1-5, with a tentative D call TRBD1 (5 bases). Trimming stripped 7 bases from V and 0 bases from J, with 16 bases between. The CDR3 totals 16 residues. In germline, CDR1 is MDHEN, CDR2 SYDVKM. The variable domain in full, completed from reference TRBV28 and TRBJ1-5, reads DVKVTQSSRYLVKRTGEKVFLECVQDMDHENMFWYRQDPGLGLRLIYFSYDVKMKEKGDIPEGYSVSREKKERFSLILESASTNQTSMYLCASIIGGTNSNQPQHFGDGTRLSIL.

This rearrangement joins TRBV7-6 to TRBJ2-3; the match to TRBD1 covers 9 bases. Germline trimming cut 5 bases from V and 5 bases from J; bases unmatched to any gene: 8. Germline V gives CDR1 SGHVS, CDR2 FNYEAQ. The CDR3 totals 15 residues. The CDR3 here is CASSRDRGREDTQYF. In nucleotides, the CDR3 is TGTGCCAGCAGCCGCGACAGGGGGAGAGAAGATACGCAGTATTTT.

CDR3 loop: CASSPGAVAGGDNEQFF. The CDR3 DNA is TGTGCCAGCAGCCCTGGGGCGGTAGCGGGGGGAGACAATGAGCAGTTCTTC. The rearrangement joins TRBV11-2 to TRBJ2-1; 10 bases agree with TRBD2. Looked up from germline, CDR1 is SGHAT and CDR2 is FQNNGV. The V and J ends lost 5 bases and 5 bases, in that order; junction bases with no gene match: 12. This CDR3 is built from 17 residues.

This sequence joins TRBV19 and TRBJ1-2, with 7 nucleotides matching TRBD1. The CDR3 has 14 amino acids. V was clipped by 5 bases and J by 6 bases; unmatched bases: 9. From germline, CDR1 is LNHDA and CDR2 SQIVND (reference sequence). Here the CDR3 reads CASSLPWDSNGYTF. The DNA for the CDR3 is TGTGCCAGTAGTCTCCCCTGGGACAGCAATGGCTACACCTTC.

The V gene is TRBV28, the J gene TRBJ1-5; TRBD1 is a possible D gene (6 bases). Trimming cost V 2 bases and J 9 bases, with 14 bases left between them. CDR1 is MDHEN, CDR2 SYDVKM, per germline. This CDR3 region has 14 residues. CDR3 DNA sequence: TGTGCCAGCAGTTTAGGGGCACCCAGGGGGCCCCAGCATTTT. Protein sequence: CASSLGAPRGPQHF.

The rearrangement uses TRBV19 and TRBJ2-1; perhaps TRBD2 as D (6 bases). The CDR3 is made up of 16 amino acids. Germline values: CDR1 LNHDA, CDR2 SQIVND (reference sequence). Trimming cost V 3 bases and J 8 bases, with 20 bases left between them. In nucleotides, the CDR3 is TGTGCCAGTAGTATCCCCCTCGCGGGACCTTGGGATGAGCAGTTCTTC. This sequence encodes CASSIPLAGPWDEQFF.

Remarks on this clone: Germline and junction disagree at one end, which may indicate a read error. This chain links TRBV12-3 or TRBV12-4 with TRBJ1-2, with D tentatively TRBD1 (5 bases). CDR3 length equals 13 residues. CDR3 region: CVSSPQGHYGYTF. The CDR3 DNA reads TGTGTCAGCAGCCCCCAGGGCCACTATGGCTACACCTTC.

The chain carries TRBV7-3 and TRBJ2-2; 12 bases fit TRBD2. Germline V gene lookup returns CDR1 SGHTA and CDR2 FQGTGA. CDR3 size: 18 residues. J lost 4 bases, V lost 2 bases, and 8 bases had no gene match. The CDR3 DNA is TGTGCCAGCAGCTTAGGCCGTCTAGCGGGGGGGCCCACCGGGGAGCTGTTTTTT. This encodes CASSLGRLAGGPTGELFF.

This rearrangement joins TRBV28 to TRBJ2-7; D gene unclear. In germline, CDR1 is MDHEN, CDR2 SYDVKM. Trimming left V 3 bases short and J 2 bases short, with 29 bases between. This CDR3 has 20 amino acids. The CDR3 DNA reads TGTGCCAGCAGTTTTCTCTGGGCGAGAGTACGCGAGATGCAAGCCTACGAGCAGTACTTC. Its protein product is CASSFLWARVREMQAYEQYF.

The chain uses TRBV6-5 and TRBJ2-3; D perhaps matches TRBD1 (6 bases). Deletions cut 0 bases from V and 0 bases from J, with 7 bases between. The CDR3 has 15 residues. Per the germline V gene, CDR1 is MNHEY and CDR2 is SVGAGI. In DNA, the CDR3 is TGTGCCAGCAGTTACTCGCAGGGGAGCACAGATACGCAGTATTTT. Its translation is CASSYSQGSTDTQYF.

V gene TRBV5-6 combines with J gene TRBJ1-5; D is possibly TRBD1 (6 bases). Germline CDR1 and CDR2: SGHDT and YYEEEE. V was shortened by 0 bases and J by 7 bases, with 8 bases between the two germline ends. The CDR3 totals 13 residues. CDR3 nucleotides: TGTGCCAGCAGCTTGGGGGGGGGCCAGCCCCAGCATTTT. It codes for CASSLGGGQPQHF.

This chain connects TRBV30 to TRBJ1-3; the match to TRBD1 covers 7 bases. The germline V gene has CDR1 GTSNPN and CDR2 SVGIG (reference sequence). The CDR3 extends over 19 amino acids. The ends lost 2 bases at V and 0 bases at J; junction bases unmatched: 16. The CDR3 here is CAWSPTTGSYSYSGNTIYF. In DNA form, the CDR3 reads TGTGCCTGGAGTCCTACGACAGGGTCATACTCTTACTCTGGAAACACCATATATTTT.

The chain is built from TRBV5-1 and TRBJ2-5, with 12 bases lining up with TRBD1. J lost 3 bases, V lost 4 bases, and 4 bases had no gene match. Per germline, CDR1 SGHRS and CDR2 YFSETQ. The CDR3 has 15 amino acids. The CDR3 sequence is CASSGGTGGEETQYF. CDR3 bases: TGCGCCAGCAGCGGAGGGACAGGGGGCGAAGAGACCCAGTACTTC.

The chain carries TRBV4-2 and TRBJ1-1; 7 bases fit TRBD1. The CDR3 loop spans 16 amino acids. The V gene's germline CDR1 is LGHNA and CDR2 YNFKEQ. Trimming removed 1 base from V and 0 bases from J; junction bases left unmatched: 5. The CDR3 protein is CASSQGTGPLNTEAFF. The CDR3 nucleotides read TGTGCCAGCAGCCAAGGGACAGGACCCTTGAACACTGAAGCTTTCTTT.

The chain recombines TRBV5-1 with TRBJ2-7; 9 bases agree with TRBD1. With V trimmed by 4 bases and J by 1 base, 9 bases remained unmatched. The CDR3 totals 16 residues. Germline V lookup: CDR1 SGHRS, CDR2 YFSETQ. The CDR3 spells CASSNTRQGGSYEQYF. CDR3 nucleotides: TGCGCCAGCAGCAATACTCGACAGGGGGGTTCCTACGAGCAGTACTTC.